The rows below give T cell receptor beta chains drawn from one sample of a study of blood T cell repertoires in COVID-19. Clones were read by immunoSEQ multiplex PCR, and TCRdb kept only the in-frame ones, dropping some. Of 60,000 to 85,000 clones listed, around 85% are singletons. Sequenced sample: peripheral blood. Receptors were obtained from a human donor in a cohort sampled during active COVID-19. Each CDR3 is given with its conserved first and last residue. A D gene is named only where the DNA matches it firmly. Part of the rows lack a size; the others show once, few, many or a class for expanded clones.

j_call v_call d_call clone_size cdr3_aa cdr3_nt
TRBJ2-7 TRBV7-2 - - CASSPRAGAAPQYF TGTGCCAGCAGCCCCCGGGCAGGGGCGGCCCCCCAGTACTTC
TRBJ2-7 TRBV9 - - CASSVDHTSYEQYF TGTGCCAGCAGCGTAGACCACACATCCTACGAGCAGTACTTC
TRBJ2-7 TRBV5-6 TRBD1 - CASSLRRTGGLNSYEQYF TGTGCCAGCAGCTTAAGGCGCACAGGGGGGCTTAATAGCTACGAGCAGTACTTC
TRBJ1-1 TRBV2 TRBD1 - CASHTGTGVFRAFF TGTGCCAGCCATACCGGGACAGGGGTTTTTAGGGCTTTCTTT
TRBJ1-5 TRBV9 TRBD1 - CASSPGTGEGPQHF TGTGCCAGCAGCCCAGGGACAGGGGAAGGGCCCCAGCATTTT
TRBJ2-5 TRBV6-5 - once CAVQGGNQETQYF TGTGCCGTCCAGGGGGGTAACCAAGAGACCCAGTACTTC
TRBJ2-7 TRBV18 TRBD2 - CASSTRTSGGSTAYEQYF TGTGCCAGCTCAACCCGGACTAGCGGGGGGTCGACTGCCTACGAGCAGTACTTC
TRBJ2-1 TRBV5-4 - - CASSPDILYNEQFF TGTGCCAGCAGCCCGGACATTTTATACAATGAGCAGTTCTTC
TRBJ2-7 TRBV11-1 TRBD1 - CASSDPGQGRSYEQYF TGTGCCAGCAGCGACCCGGGACAGGGCCGCTCCTACGAGCAGTACTTC
TRBJ2-3 TRBV21-1 - once CASSKVGLAGASTDTQYF TGTGCCAGCAGCAAAGTCGGGCTAGCGGGGGCCAGCACAGATACGCAGTATTTT
TRBJ1-6 TRBV19 - once CASSSTSGSYNSPLHF TGTGCCAGTAGTTCTACGTCGGGATCCTATAATTCACCCCTCCACTTT
TRBJ2-7 TRBV5-1 - once CASSLDYRDYEQYF TGCGCCAGCAGCTTGGACTACAGGGACTACGAGCAGTACTTC
TRBJ2-3 TRBV2 TRBD1 - CASSRDRDGDTQYF TGTGCCAGCAGCCGGGACAGGGATGGAGATACGCAGTATTTT
TRBJ2-7 TRBV30 - - CAWKPRDPVSSQYF TGTGCCTGGAAACCCAGGGATCCTGTCTCATCGCAGTACTTC
TRBJ2-3 TRBV24-1 TRBD1 - CATSDLNRGDGDTQYF TGTGCCACCAGTGACCTGAACAGGGGTGACGGAGATACGCAGTATTTT
TRBJ2-1 TRBV7-2 - - CASSPFRGNPYNEQFF TGTGCCAGCAGCCCGTTCCGGGGTAACCCCTACAATGAGCAGTTCTTC
TRBJ1-2 TRBV19 TRBD1 - CASSSRQGDGYTF TGTGCCAGTAGTTCCCGACAGGGTGATGGCTACACCTTC
TRBJ2-5 TRBV15 - - CATSRHGSEETQYF TGTGCCACCAGCAGGCACGGGTCCGAAGAGACCCAGTACTTC
TRBJ2-2 TRBV28 - - CASSLEGVPNTGELFF TGTGCCAGCAGTTTAGAGGGGGTTCCGAACACCGGGGAGCTGTTTTTT
TRBJ2-3 TRBV3-1/TRBV3-2 TRBD2 few CASSLRTSGGTDTQYF TGTGCCAGCAGCCTCCGGACTAGCGGGGGAACAGATACGCAGTATTTT
TRBJ1-4 TRBV4-2 - - CASSQEGAATNEKLFF TGTGCCAGCAGCCAAGAGGGAGCTGCAACTAATGAAAAACTGTTTTTT
TRBJ2-2 TRBV6-5 - once CASAQGYTGELFF TGTGCCAGCGCACAGGGTTACACCGGGGAGCTGTTTTTT